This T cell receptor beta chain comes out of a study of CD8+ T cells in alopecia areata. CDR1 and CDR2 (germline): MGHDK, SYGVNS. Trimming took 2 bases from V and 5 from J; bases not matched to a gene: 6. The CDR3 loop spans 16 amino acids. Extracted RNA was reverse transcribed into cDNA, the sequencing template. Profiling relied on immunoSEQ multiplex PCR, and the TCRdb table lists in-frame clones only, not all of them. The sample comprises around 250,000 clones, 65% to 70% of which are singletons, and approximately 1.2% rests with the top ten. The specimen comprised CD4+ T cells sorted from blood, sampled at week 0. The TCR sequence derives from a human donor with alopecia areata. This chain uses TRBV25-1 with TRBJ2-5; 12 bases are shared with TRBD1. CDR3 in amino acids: CASSENRDRGRETQYF. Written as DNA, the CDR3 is TGTGCCAGCAGTGAAAATCGGGACAGGGGGCGGGAGACCCAGTACTTC.